Presented here are 7 T cell receptor beta chains from one specimen sequenced in a study of blood T cell repertoires in COVID-19. The assay was immunoSEQ multiplex PCR, and TCRdb's table has in-frame clones only and misses some. The sample holds over 50,000 clones, 65% to 85% seen once. Sequenced material: peripheral blood. All receptors derive from a human donor with active or convalescent COVID-19. The donor label of this sample is uncertain.

This chain uses TRBV20-1 with TRBJ1-4; D call uncertain. CDR3 length equals 11 residues. The germline gives CDR1 DFQATT, CDR2 SNEGSKA (reference sequence). Trimming removed 1 base at V and 10 bases at J, with 7 bases between. The CDR3, as DNA: TGCAGTGCTAGAGGACCGGGAAAACTGTTTTTT. Translating gives CSARGPGKLFF.

V and J are TRBV11-3 and TRBJ2-5; D is possibly TRBD2 (5 bases). Germline assignment: CDR1 SGHNT and CDR2 YENEEA. The V and J ends lost 4 bases and 2 bases respectively, with 11 bases between them. This CDR3 contains 14 residues. CDR3 protein: CASSSPGIQETQYF. In nucleotides, the CDR3 is TGTGCCAGCAGCTCGCCGGGGATTCAAGAGACCCAGTACTTC.

The CDR3: CASSRGGTGELFF. Written as DNA, the CDR3 is TGTGCCAGTTCTAGGGGGGGCACCGGGGAGCTGTTTTTT. This chain connects TRBV28 to TRBJ2-2; TRBD2 is a possible D gene (7 bases). The CDR3 has 13 residues. Trimming stripped 9 bases from V and 4 bases from J, with 12 bases between. Germline CDR1 MDHEN, CDR2 SYDVKM.

This rearrangement joins TRBV6-5 to TRBJ2-7, with 8 bases aligning to TRBD1. Looked up from germline, CDR1 is MNHEY and CDR2 is SVGAGI. This CDR3 is built from 12 residues. V lost 6 bases, J lost 11 bases, and 9 bases stayed unmatched. CDR3 bases: TGTGCCAGCAGGTCCGGACAGGGTCCGAAGTACTTC. Translated, it gives CASRSGQGPKYF.

The chain joins TRBV19 to TRBJ1-1; 12 bases are a match to TRBD1. CDR3 length: 18 amino acids. J lost 3 bases, V lost 5 bases, and 13 bases had no gene match. From germline, CDR1 is LNHDA and CDR2 SQIVND (reference sequence). CDR3 protein: CASSAWDRGRGKDTEAFF. For the CDR3, the DNA is TGTGCCAGTAGTGCCTGGGACAGGGGGCGCGGAAAGGACACTGAAGCTTTCTTT. The complete variable domain, with remaining parts taken from reference TRBV19 and TRBJ1-1, reads DGGITQSPKYLFRKEGQNVTLSCEQNLNHDAMYWYRQDPGQGLRLIYYSQIVNDFQKGDIAEGYSVSREKKESFPLTVTSAQKNPTAFYLCASSAWDRGRGKDTEAFFGQGTRLTVV.

The chain combines TRBV18 with TRBJ2-3, with 9 bases aligning to TRBD1. The CDR3 is made up of 17 amino acids. V shed 3 bases and J 3 bases; nucleotides not matched to a gene: 10. From germline, CDR1 is KGHSH and CDR2 LQKENI. Here the CDR3 DNA reads TGTGCCAGCTCACCGAGAATCGGGACAGGGAAAACAGATACGCAGTATTTT. This codes for CASSPRIGTGKTDTQYF. The variable domain in full, with the rest retrieved from reference TRBV18 and TRBJ2-3, is NAGVMQNPRHLVRRRGQEARLRCSPMKGHSHVYWYRQLPEEGLKFMVYLQKENIIDESGMPKERFSAEFPKEGPSILRIQQVVRGDSAAYFCASSPRIGTGKTDTQYFGPGTRLTVL.

The V call is TRBV11-2, the J call TRBJ2-1; D might be TRBD1 (5 bases). Germline V gives CDR1 SGHAT, CDR2 FQNNGV. Trimming took off 5 bases at V and 8 bases at J, with 7 bases between the two ends. CDR3 length: 11 residues. DNA for the CDR3: TGTGCCAGCAGCCAAGGGGATGAGCAGTTCTTC. It translates to CASSQGDEQFF.